This TCR beta chain was profiled in a study of T cells in Graves' hyperthyroidism and ophthalmopathy. Researchers took RNA transcripts and amplified the TCR beta CDR3 regions from them. A set of HTBI primers served as the primers for a first-round RT-PCR of the TCR CDR3. MiXCR, applied by TCRdb to the multiplex PCR reads, yields one record per CDR3 protein. The sample has 480,000 or so distinct CDR3 sequences; around 43% are singletons. The study excluded patients with uncontrolled infection, other autoimmune disease, pregnancy or lactation. Germline lookup yields CDR1 SGHDN and CDR2 FVKESK. Trimming shortened V by 0 bases and J by 6 bases, and 15 bases separated the two germline ends. CDR3 length equals 15 residues.

This sequence joins TRBV14 and TRBJ2-7; D unclear. Sequences were obtained from peripheral blood or thyroid tissue (not recorded which). The receptor was derived from an adult woman with Graves' disease, either hyperthyroidism or ophthalmopathy (not recorded which). The CDR3 region is CASSQDSGPIREQYF. The DNA of the CDR3 is TGTGCCAGCAGCCAAGATTCCGGGCCGATTCGCGAGCAGTACTTC.